These 10 T cell receptor beta chains originate from one sample sequenced in a study of blood T cells in healthy people across ages. Primers used in a second PCR of about 7 to 12 cycles were a sample-barcoded 5' primer and a J-beta primer mix. TCRdb re-called the 5' RACE reads with MiXCR, one entry per CDR3 protein. There are 1.5 million to 2 million distinct CDR3 sequences in the sample; 28% occur only once, and 7.7% lies in the top ten. Sequencing was performed on blood. These receptors all come from a woman aged 25 to 39 in good health.

Comments on this clonotype: Its ends do not fully match the called genes, so a read error is possible. The gene calls are TRBV2 and TRBJ1-2; D unresolved. CDR3 length: 15 residues. Germline V gives CDR1 SNHLY, CDR2 FYNNEI. CDR3 in amino acids: CASSVGLYANYGHTF. CDR3 sequence (DNA): TGTGCCAGCAGTGTCGGGCTATACGCTAACTATGGCCACACCTTC.

The table lists this clonotype with many counts. The V call is TRBV12-3 or TRBV12-4, the J call TRBJ1-2; D is uncertain. The CDR3 totals 15 residues. V lost 1 base, J lost 0 bases, and 9 bases lay in between. The CDR3 coding sequence is TGTGCCAGCAGTTTAGATGTCAGAGCTAACTATGGCTACACCTTC. It is translated as CASSLDVRANYGYTF.

This clonotype was found many times. The V and J genes are TRBV6-2 or TRBV6-3 and TRBJ2-1; perhaps TRBD1 as D (7 bases). V lost 8 bases and J lost 6, with 20 bases in between. The CDR3 consists of 15 residues. Germline V CDR1 and CDR2: MNHEY, SVGEGT. This CDR3 reads CASLARGKGANEQFF. The CDR3 DNA reads as TGTGCCAGCCTTGCTCGGGGGAAGGGGGCCAATGAGCAGTTCTTC.

This clonotype was counted once. A far more abundant clone sits one base away, making this likely a read error. The J gene is TRBJ2-1, the V gene TRBV9; 9 bases align to TRBD1. Per the germline V gene, CDR1 is SGDLS and CDR2 is YYNGEE. The trim removed 2 bases at V and 13 bases at J, leaving 7 bases unmatched. The CDR3 runs to 13 residues. This CDR3 reads CASSVGQGETQFF. The CDR3 DNA is TGTGCCAGCAGCGTGGGACAGGGAGAGACCCAGTTCTTC.

The V call is TRBV29-1, the J call TRBJ1-1; 8 nucleotides align to TRBD1. V was pared by 7 bases and J by 5 bases, with 9 bases of the junction left unmatched. There are 13 residues in the CDR3. Per germline, CDR1 SQVTM and CDR2 ANQGSEA. In DNA form, the CDR3 reads TGCAGCGCTCACAGGGGGGATGGGACTGAAGCTTTCTTT. This translates into CSAHRGDGTEAFF.

In this sample, this clonotype turned up many times. The chain has TRBV20-1 and TRBJ2-1, with a weak D call TRBD2 (7 bases). CDR3 length: 12 amino acids. The germline V gene has CDR1 DFQATT and CDR2 SNEGSKA (reference sequence). V gave up 3 bases and J gave up 6 bases, with 9 bases separating them. The CDR3 DNA follows: TGCAGTGCTAGTCGGGGGGCCAATGAGCAGTTCTTC. Its translation is CSASRGANEQFF.

The chain is built from TRBV20-1 and TRBJ2-1; possible D gene TRBD2, 6 bases. The length of the CDR3 is 18 residues. Germline-derived CDR1 and CDR2 are DFQATT and SNEGSKA (reference sequence). V gave up 2 bases and J gave up 0 bases, with 20 bases separating them. Written as DNA, the CDR3 is TGCAGTGCTAGAATTTCAGGAGCGGGCAGGAGCTCCTACAATGAGCAGTTCTTC. Its translation: CSARISGAGRSSYNEQFF.

The chain couples TRBV20-1 to TRBJ1-1; weak D call: TRBD1 (6 bases). Germline CDR1 reads DFQATT; CDR2 reads SNEGSKA (reference sequence). The germline V and J ends were trimmed by 0 bases and 10 bases, with 12 bases remaining between them. The length of the CDR3 is 12 residues. The CDR3 reads CSAREGTGRAFF. CDR3 coding DNA: TGCAGTGCTAGAGAGGGCACAGGGCGAGCTTTCTTT.

This sequence joins TRBV18 and TRBJ2-5; 11 nucleotides match TRBD1. V shed 4 bases and J 11 bases; nucleotides not matched to a gene: 15. CDR3 length: 16 residues. Looked up from germline, CDR1 is KGHSH and CDR2 is LQKENI. The CDR3 coding sequence is TGTGCCAGCTCACTACTGGGACAGGGGGGCTACAATGAGCAGTACTTC. This sequence encodes CASSLLGQGGYNEQYF. The entire variable domain, with the rest obtained from reference TRBV18 and TRBJ2-5, is as follows: NAGVMQNPRHLVRRRGQEARLRCSPMKGHSHVYWYRQLPEEGLKFMVYLQKENIIDESGMPKERFSAEFPKEGPSILRIQQVVRGDSAAYFCASSLLGQGGYNEQYFGPGTRLLVL.

This clonotype turned up a few times. The chain links TRBV4-2 to TRBJ2-7; D is possibly TRBD1 (5 bases). The germline CDR1 and CDR2 sequences are LGHNA and YNFKEQ. Between the trimmed V and J ends, which lost 0 bases and 0 bases, there was a span of 9 bases. The CDR3 is 15 amino acids. CDR3 nucleotide sequence: TGTGCCAGCAGCCAAGATTGGGGCGTCTCCTACGAGCAGTACTTC. Residues: CASSQDWGVSYEQYF.